One and the same sample provided the 26 T cell receptor beta chains below, sequenced in a study of blood T cell repertoires in COVID-19. Repertoires were generated with immunoSEQ multiplex PCR, while TCRdb's copy carries only in-frame clones and drops some. Seen here are fewer than 300,000 clones, approximately 85% observed once, and the top ten hold 0.7% to 0.9%. Input material: peripheral blood. The receptor source for this set is a human donor with COVID-19, enrolled during active disease. The donor label of this sample is uncertain.

This clone was seen just once. V usage is TRBV5-1 and J usage is TRBJ1-2; possible D gene TRBD1, 6 bases. CDR3 length: 15 amino acids. V was trimmed by 0 bases and J by 3 bases, leaving 12 bases between them. The germline V gene encodes CDR1 SGHRS and CDR2 YFSETQ. This CDR3 reads CASSLVQGQDYGYTF. CDR3 in DNA: TGCGCCAGCAGCTTGGTTCAGGGGCAGGACTATGGCTACACCTTC.

The V gene is TRBV10-3, the J gene TRBJ2-1; weak D call: TRBD2 (5 bases). Trimming left V 5 bases short and J 7 bases short, with 15 bases between. This CDR3 spans 14 amino acids. Germline CDR1 reads ENHRY; CDR2 reads SYGVKD. Here the CDR3 DNA reads TGTGCCATCAGTTCAGCCATGGAGGCGAATGAGCAGTTCTTC. Translating gives CAISSAMEANEQFF.

V is TRBV5-1 and J is TRBJ1-3, with TRBD1 as a possible D gene (6 bases). The germline gives CDR1 SGHRS, CDR2 YFSETQ. Trimming took off 3 bases at V and 4 bases at J, with 17 bases between the two ends. CDR3 length: 16 residues. For the CDR3, the DNA is TGCGCCAGCAGCTCCACAGGGAATCAGGCCGGAAACACCATATATTTT. Protein sequence: CASSSTGNQAGNTIYF.

This chain joins TRBV28 and TRBJ1-1, with a weak D call TRBD1 (5 bases). V was pared by 2 bases and J by 4 bases, with 14 bases between. This CDR3 has 15 residues. The germline V gene has CDR1 MDHEN and CDR2 SYDVKM. The CDR3 spells CASSLGRGGSTEAFF. The CDR3 nucleotides are TGTGCCAGCAGTTTAGGACGGGGGGGGAGCACTGAAGCTTTCTTT.

The chain uses TRBV6-5 and TRBJ2-5, with D possibly matching TRBD2 (5 bases). The CDR3 sequence is 13 residues long. The ends were cut back, 6 bases at V and 5 bases at J, with 13 bases in the middle. Per germline, CDR1 MNHEY and CDR2 SVGAGI. CDR3 sequence reads: CASREPGSETQYF. The CDR3 DNA reads TGTGCCAGCAGGGAGCCGGGGAGCGAGACCCAGTACTTC.

This clone turned up a few times. V is TRBV2 and J is TRBJ2-7; possible D gene TRBD2, 5 bases. Germline CDR1 reads SNHLY; CDR2 reads FYNNEI. The CDR3 totals 14 residues. V lost 3 bases and J lost 0, with 9 bases in between. For the CDR3, the DNA is TGTGCCAGCAGTGAGGAGAGGGACTCCTACGAGCAGTACTTC. Protein sequence: CASSEERDSYEQYF.

The V gene is TRBV7-2, the J gene TRBJ2-7; 10 nucleotides line up with TRBD2. Germline loops: CDR1 SGHTA, CDR2 FQGNSA. The J segment lost 7 bases and the V segment lost 6 bases, leaving 18 bases of the junction unmatched. The CDR3 length is 17 residues. CDR3: CASSSVASGRIVREQYF. CDR3 nucleotide sequence: TGTGCCAGCAGTTCTGTGGCTAGCGGGAGAATCGTCCGGGAGCAGTACTTC.

Here the CDR3 reads CASSSQGATSNQPQHF. DNA of the CDR3: TGTGCCAGCAGCTCACAGGGGGCGACCAGCAATCAGCCCCAGCATTTT. This rearrangement joins TRBV27 to TRBJ1-5, with TRBD1 matching 9 bases. In germline, CDR1 is MNHEY, CDR2 SMNVEV (reference sequence). This CDR3 is 16 amino acids long. The V gene end was trimmed by 6 bases and the J gene end by 1 base; junction bases not matched to a gene: 7.

This chain uses TRBV5-8 with TRBJ2-2; TRBD1 aligns across 7 bases. V was clipped by 5 bases and J by 2 bases; unmatched bases: 12. CDR3 length: 17 amino acids. CDR1 is SGHTS and CDR2 is YDEGEE in the germline V gene. This CDR3 is CASSWTGATLNTGELFF. Here the CDR3 DNA reads TGTGCCAGCAGTTGGACAGGCGCCACCTTAAACACCGGGGAGCTGTTTTTT.

Comment on this clone: The same CDR3 can be traced to other DNA sequences in this sample. V and J are TRBV28 and TRBJ1-5; D ambiguous. V was trimmed by 2 bases and J by 0 bases, leaving 11 bases between them. Per the germline V gene, CDR1 is MDHEN and CDR2 is SYDVKM. The CDR3 is made up of 16 amino acids. The DNA of the CDR3 is TGTGCCAGCAGTTTAATCTCCGGGAATAGCAATCAGCCCCAGCATTTT. It is translated as CASSLISGNSNQPQHF. Variable domain in full (rest from reference TRBV28 and TRBJ1-5): DVKVTQSSRYLVKRTGEKVFLECVQDMDHENMFWYRQDPGLGLRLIYFSYDVKMKEKGDIPEGYSVSREKKERFSLILESASTNQTSMYLCASSLISGNSNQPQHFGDGTRLSIL.

The CDR3 spells CASSSGLAGNKNIQYF. For the CDR3, the DNA is TGTGCCAGCAGTTCGGGACTAGCGGGTAACAAAAACATTCAGTACTTC. V and J are TRBV27 and TRBJ2-4; 12 nucleotides align to TRBD2. Germline V gene sequence: CDR1 MNHEY, CDR2 SMNVEV (reference sequence). V lost 4 bases, J lost 3 bases, and 4 bases stayed unmatched. The CDR3 is 16 residues long.

The genes are TRBV7-2 and TRBJ1-3; unclear D gene. Germline V lookup: CDR1 SGHTA, CDR2 FQGNSA. CDR3 size: 15 residues. Trimming removed 3 bases at V and 7 bases at J, with 16 bases between. CDR3: CASSFPPVPPNTIYF. Written as DNA, the CDR3 is TGTGCCAGCAGCTTCCCCCCGGTTCCACCGAACACCATATATTTT.

The chain links TRBV7-3 to TRBJ1-2; 10 bases agree with TRBD1. The length of the CDR3 is 16 residues. Germline V lookup: CDR1 SGHTA, CDR2 FQGTGA. J was trimmed by 4 bases and V by 1 base; bases with no gene match: 6. CDR3 protein: CASSLSGTGAVYGYTF. For the CDR3, the DNA is TGTGCCAGCAGCTTAAGTGGGACAGGGGCAGTCTATGGCTACACCTTC. Complete variable domain (other parts from reference TRBV7-3 and TRBJ1-2): GAGVSQTPSNKVTEKGKYVELRCDPISGHTALYWYRQSLGQGPEFLIYFQGTGAADDSGLPNDRFFAVRPEGSVSTLKIQRTERGDSAVYLCASSLSGTGAVYGYTFGSGTRLTVV.

The chain joins TRBV28 to TRBJ1-5; perhaps TRBD1 as D (6 bases). V lost 3 bases and J lost 3, with 18 bases in between. The CDR3 is made up of 17 amino acids. Germline V gene data show CDR1 as MDHEN and CDR2 as SYDVKM. The CDR3 here is CASSFPQGRDLNQPQHF. The CDR3 DNA is TGTGCCAGCAGTTTCCCACAGGGCAGGGACCTCAATCAGCCCCAGCATTTT. Full variable domain (missing parts from reference TRBV28 and TRBJ1-5): DVKVTQSSRYLVKRTGEKVFLECVQDMDHENMFWYRQDPGLGLRLIYFSYDVKMKEKGDIPEGYSVSREKKERFSLILESASTNQTSMYLCASSFPQGRDLNQPQHFGDGTRLSIL.

The chain couples TRBV7-9 to TRBJ1-6; TRBD1 is a possible D gene (5 bases). Germline V gene lookup returns CDR1 SEHNR and CDR2 FQNEAQ (reference sequence). The CDR3 spans 15 residues. Trimming took off 3 bases at V and 10 bases at J, with 16 bases between the two ends. The CDR3: CASSFSTEVDSPLHF. DNA of the CDR3: TGTGCCAGCAGCTTTTCGACAGAGGTTGACTCACCCCTCCACTTT.

The rearrangement uses TRBV6-5 and TRBJ1-2; possible D gene TRBD1, 5 bases. Trimming removed 4 bases at V and 7 bases at J, with 7 bases between. There are 11 residues in the CDR3. The V gene's germline CDR1 is MNHEY and CDR2 SVGAGI. The CDR3: CASSWGVGYTF. CDR3 DNA sequence: TGTGCCAGCAGTTGGGGGGTTGGCTACACCTTC.

V usage is TRBV3-1 (or the pseudogene TRBV3-2) and J usage is TRBJ1-1; 9 nucleotides match TRBD1. The CDR3 has 13 amino acids. Per germline, CDR1 LGHDT and CDR2 YNNKEL (reference sequence). With 4 bases clipped from V and 8 bases from J, the junction kept 5 bases outside the gene matches. CDR3 protein: CASSLGTGLEAFF. DNA of the CDR3: TGTGCCAGCAGCCTGGGGACAGGGCTAGAAGCTTTCTTT.

The genes are TRBV20-1 and TRBJ1-5; D possibly corresponds to TRBD1 (6 bases). V was pared by 3 bases and J by 2 bases, with 11 bases between. The CDR3 totals 14 residues. Germline V lookup: CDR1 DFQATT, CDR2 SNEGSKA (reference sequence). The CDR3 sequence is CSASVPGGNQPQHF. CDR3 nucleotide sequence: TGCAGTGCTAGTGTCCCAGGGGGCAATCAGCCCCAGCATTTT.

This chain connects TRBV19 to TRBJ1-1; TRBD1 aligns across 7 bases. This CDR3 comprises 15 residues. V trimming: 7 bases; J trimming: 0 bases; junction bases outside the gene matches: 8. Germline assignment: CDR1 LNHDA and CDR2 SQIVND (reference sequence). The CDR3 region is CASKGQAYMNTEAFF. In DNA form, the CDR3 reads TGTGCCAGTAAAGGACAGGCGTATATGAACACTGAAGCTTTCTTT.

V usage is TRBV5-1 and J usage is TRBJ2-5; 12 bases are shared with TRBD1. The germline CDR1 and CDR2 sequences are SGHRS and YFSETQ. CDR3 length: 15 residues. After removal of 1 base from V and 5 bases from J, the junction contained 3 bases not matched to a gene. The CDR3 here is CASSLLGQGAETQYF. The CDR3 DNA sequence: TGCGCCAGCAGCTTGCTGGGACAGGGGGCCGAGACCCAGTACTTC.

This sequence joins TRBV19 and TRBJ1-1, with D unclear. The V end was cut by 3 bases, the J end by 4 bases, with 12 bases between. Germline CDR1 is LNHDA and CDR2 is SQIVND (reference sequence). The CDR3 runs 14 residues. CDR3 DNA: TGTGCCAGTAGTATCCTCGGTGGTCTCACTGAAGCTTTCTTT. It translates to CASSILGGLTEAFF.

The V call is TRBV28, the J call TRBJ1-5; no firm D call. The length of the CDR3 is 14 residues. V lost 6 bases, J lost 2 bases, and 11 bases lay in between. In germline, CDR1 is MDHEN, CDR2 SYDVKM. CDR3 sequence: CASREINGNQPQHF. The CDR3 region has the DNA TGTGCCAGCAGGGAGATAAATGGCAATCAGCCCCAGCATTTT. Looking up the rest from reference TRBV28 and TRBJ1-5 gives the full variable domain: DVKVTQSSRYLVKRTGEKVFLECVQDMDHENMFWYRQDPGLGLRLIYFSYDVKMKEKGDIPEGYSVSREKKERFSLILESASTNQTSMYLCASREINGNQPQHFGDGTRLSIL.

The genes are TRBV3-1 (or the pseudogene TRBV3-2) and TRBJ2-3, with D hard to call. Looked up from germline, CDR1 is LGHDT and CDR2 is YNNKEL (reference sequence). CDR3 length: 12 amino acids. Between the trimmed V and J ends, which lost 4 bases and 0 bases, there was a span of 2 bases. The CDR3 DNA sequence: TGTGCCAGCAGCCCTAGCACAGATACGCAGTATTTT. It translates to CASSPSTDTQYF.

This clone was counted only a few times. This sequence joins TRBV28 and TRBJ2-2; D is perhaps TRBD1 (5 bases). V shed 10 bases and J shed 2 bases, with 14 bases lying between them. Germline V gene sequence: CDR1 MDHEN, CDR2 SYDVKM. The CDR3 sequence is 14 residues long. CDR3 residues: CAIPDSFNTGELFF. The CDR3 DNA is TGTGCCATCCCCGACAGCTTTAACACCGGGGAGCTGTTTTTT.

V gene TRBV30 combines with J gene TRBJ2-3, with 9 bases that match TRBD1. The CDR3 length is 13 residues. Per germline, CDR1 GTSNPN and CDR2 SVGIG (reference sequence). V trimming: 4 bases; J trimming: 3 bases; junction bases outside the gene matches: 2. The CDR3, as DNA: TGTGCCTGGAACAGGGGGCAGACAGATACGCAGTATTTT. It yields the protein CAWNRGQTDTQYF.

This chain connects TRBV5-1 to TRBJ2-3; 10 bases agree with TRBD2. CDR1 SGHRS and CDR2 YFSETQ come from the germline V gene. Losses at the gene ends were 5 bases for V and 4 bases for J; bases not matched to a gene: 16. This CDR3 spans 18 amino acids. The CDR3 protein is CASSGRGSASGSPDTQYF. The CDR3 nucleotides read TGCGCCAGCAGTGGCCGCGGTTCGGCTAGCGGGAGTCCAGATACGCAGTATTTT.